The 10 T cell receptor beta chains below all came from one sample that was sequenced in a study of shared clonotypes between healthy human individuals (dated by TCRdb to between 2020 and 2021). The protocol used for the library was the immunoSEQ multiplex PCR assay. TCRdb holds this immuneACCESS table with in-frame rearrangements only. Some clones are missing; in checked studies, unresolved V genes explain under half, and the rest has no known cause. The sample table contains around 610,000 clones; only one count was recorded for roughly 96% of them. The top ten constitute approximately 0.12% of the sample. For the CD8 naive samples, CD45RO-negative cells were positively selected for CCR7, yielding a CD45RA+CCR7+ population from which TemRA cells were excluded. Material for sequencing was naive CD8+ T cells sorted from blood. The cell subset or site label corresponds to: CD45RA+CCR7+. The receptors shown here come from a woman in her thirties in good health.

The V call is TRBV9, the J call TRBJ1-1; unclear D gene. The V end lost 0 bases, the J end lost 4 bases, and 7 bases lay between the germline ends. The V gene's germline CDR1 is SGDLS and CDR2 YYNGEE. This CDR3 is built from 13 residues. The CDR3 here is CASSVGFGTEAFF. The CDR3 DNA reads as TGTGCCAGCAGCGTAGGATTTGGCACTGAAGCTTTCTTT.

The chain links TRBV7-2 to TRBJ1-5; D is unclear. The germline gives CDR1 SGHTA, CDR2 FQGNSA. Trimming took 1 base from V and 3 from J, leaving 13 bases between them. The CDR3 has 16 residues. The CDR3 DNA reads as TGTGCCAGCAGCTTAGACAGAGCAGGCATCAATCAGCCCCAGCATTTT. Its protein product is CASSLDRAGINQPQHF.

V usage is TRBV6-6 and J usage is TRBJ2-5, with TRBD2 identical over 7 bases. Germline CDR1 MNHNY, CDR2 SVGAGI (reference sequence). V lost 4 bases and J lost 5; bases outside the gene matches: 13. The CDR3 is 16 amino acids. CDR3 nucleotides: TGTGCCAGCAGTTCCTTACGGACTAGTGATGAGGAGACCCAGTACTTC. It translates to CASSSLRTSDEETQYF.

The chain combines TRBV7-2 with TRBJ1-1; TRBD1 matches 9 bases. CDR3 length: 15 amino acids. The germline V gene has CDR1 SGHTA and CDR2 FQGNSA. V was clipped by 5 bases and J by 0 bases; unmatched bases: 4. The CDR3 protein is CASSPYRGLNTEAFF. CDR3 sequence (DNA): TGTGCCAGCAGCCCGTACAGGGGGCTGAACACTGAAGCTTTCTTT.

This chain uses TRBV28 with TRBJ1-2; 8 bases fit TRBD1. The V gene's germline CDR1 is MDHEN and CDR2 SYDVKM. CDR3 length: 16 residues. Losses at the gene ends were 5 bases for V and 3 bases for J; bases not matched to a gene: 11. CDR3 protein: CASSPQRTGRDYGYTF. DNA of the CDR3: TGTGCCAGCAGTCCACAACGGACAGGGAGAGACTATGGCTACACCTTC.

The V call is TRBV27, the J call TRBJ2-1; 9 bases fit TRBD2. V was pared by 7 bases and J by 6 bases, with 13 bases of the junction left unmatched. The V gene's germline CDR1 is MNHEY and CDR2 SMNVEV (reference sequence). This CDR3 has 16 residues. CDR3 coding DNA: TGTGCCAGCAAGTTAGCGGGAGTTTCGACTGGCAATGAGCAGTTCTTC. As protein: CASKLAGVSTGNEQFF.

The chain carries TRBV5-4 and TRBJ2-1, with 10 bases identical to TRBD1. Germline assignment: CDR1 SGHNT and CDR2 YYREEE (reference sequence). Trimming took 4 bases from V and 8 from J; bases not matched to a gene: 12. The CDR3 is 16 amino acids. The CDR3 nucleotides are TGTGCCAGCAGCCCAAATACCGGGACAGGGGTCGATGAGCAGTTCTTC. Its protein is CASSPNTGTGVDEQFF.

The CDR3 region has the DNA TGTGCCAGCAGTTTACGGAGGGGAGAGACCCAGTACTTC. Its translation: CASSLRRGETQYF. V and J are TRBV27 and TRBJ2-5, with a possible D match to TRBD2 (6 bases). Germline V gene data show CDR1 as MNHEY and CDR2 as SMNVEV (reference sequence). The CDR3 sequence is 13 residues long. V was shortened by 2 bases and J by 4 bases, with 8 bases between the two germline ends.

The V and J genes are TRBV5-6 and TRBJ2-7; unclear D gene. CDR3 length equals 13 residues. Trimming left V 5 bases short and J 0 bases short, with 9 bases between. The germline V gene encodes CDR1 SGHDT and CDR2 YYEEEE. This CDR3 is CASRAESSYEQYF. DNA of the CDR3: TGTGCCAGCAGGGCAGAGAGCTCCTACGAGCAGTACTTC.

The rearrangement links TRBV7-6 to TRBJ2-1; tentatively, D is TRBD1 or TRBD2 (5 bases each). Germline V gene sequence: CDR1 SGHVS, CDR2 FNYEAQ. This CDR3 comprises 11 residues. V lost 2 bases, J lost 13 bases, and 9 bases lay in between. In DNA, the CDR3 is TGTGCCAGCAGCTTACCGGGACCTCAGTTCTTC. Translating it yields CASSLPGPQFF.